This TCR delta chain was documented in a study of gamma-delta chains in newborns, infants, children. The overall study: Microbial exposure reportedly drives polyclonal innate γδ T cell expansion after birth.

Per the germline V gene, CDR1 is GEAIGNYY and CDR2 is EKD. This CDR3 has 20 amino acids. TCRdb re-processed the reads using CATT. The sample lists some 8,300 delta-chain clones, 1.6% seen once, with approximately 8% in the top ten. As to this clone: For this DNA, TCRdb reports the protein of a much larger clone, which diverges at residue 3, most likely from a read error; the protein presented here is translated directly from the DNA.

The sequenced sample was blood. The chain couples TRDV2 to TRDJ1, with 12 positions matching TRDD3. The TCR was taken from a child who was a newborn, infant or young child, either healthy, febrile or measles-vaccinated (not recorded which). The CDR3 DNA reads TGTGCCCGTGACACCCCCCTAGTACTGGGGGATACCACGTACACCGATAAACTCATCTTT. Translation: CARDTPLVLGDTTYTDKLIF.